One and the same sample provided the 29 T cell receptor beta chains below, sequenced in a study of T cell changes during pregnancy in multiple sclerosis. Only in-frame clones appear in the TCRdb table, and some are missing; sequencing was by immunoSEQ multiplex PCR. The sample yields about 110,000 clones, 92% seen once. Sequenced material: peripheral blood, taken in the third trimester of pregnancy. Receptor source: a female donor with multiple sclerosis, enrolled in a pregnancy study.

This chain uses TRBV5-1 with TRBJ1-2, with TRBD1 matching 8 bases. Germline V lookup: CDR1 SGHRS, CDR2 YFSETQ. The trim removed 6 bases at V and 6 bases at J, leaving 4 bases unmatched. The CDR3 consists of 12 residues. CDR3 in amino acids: CASKDRADGYTF. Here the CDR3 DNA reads TGCGCCAGCAAGGACAGGGCGGATGGCTACACCTTC.

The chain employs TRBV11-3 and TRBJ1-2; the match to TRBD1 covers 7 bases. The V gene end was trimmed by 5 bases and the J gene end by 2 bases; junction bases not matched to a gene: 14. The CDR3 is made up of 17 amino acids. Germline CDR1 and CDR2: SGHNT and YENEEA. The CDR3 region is CASSPTPLRGLNYGYTF. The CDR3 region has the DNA TGTGCCAGCAGCCCAACACCGCTCAGGGGGTTGAACTATGGCTACACCTTC.

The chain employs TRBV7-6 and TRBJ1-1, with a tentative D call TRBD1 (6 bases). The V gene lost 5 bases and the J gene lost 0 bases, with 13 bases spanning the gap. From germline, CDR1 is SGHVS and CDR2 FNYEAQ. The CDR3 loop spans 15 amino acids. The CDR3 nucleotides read TGTGCCAGCAGCCCTCGGACAGCCATGAACACTGAAGCTTTCTTT. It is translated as CASSPRTAMNTEAFF.

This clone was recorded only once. The CDR3 sequence: CASSLAPGPNNEQFF. Written as DNA, the CDR3 is TGTGCCAGCAGCTTGGCGCCAGGGCCAAACAATGAGCAGTTCTTC. The chain combines TRBV5-4 with TRBJ2-1; TRBD1 might be the D (5 bases). CDR3 size: 15 residues. V was pared by 0 bases and J by 5 bases, with 12 bases between. Germline CDR1 is SGHNT and CDR2 is YYREEE (reference sequence).

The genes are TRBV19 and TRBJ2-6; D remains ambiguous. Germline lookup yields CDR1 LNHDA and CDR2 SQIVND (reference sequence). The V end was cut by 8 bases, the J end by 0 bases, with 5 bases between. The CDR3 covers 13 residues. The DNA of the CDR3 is TGTGCCAGTCAAAACTCTGGGGCCAACGTCCTGACTTTC. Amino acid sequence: CASQNSGANVLTF. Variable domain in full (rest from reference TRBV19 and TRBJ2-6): DGGITQSPKYLFRKEGQNVTLSCEQNLNHDAMYWYRQDPGQGLRLIYYSQIVNDFQKGDIAEGYSVSREKKESFPLTVTSAQKNPTAFYLCASQNSGANVLTFGAGSRLTVL.

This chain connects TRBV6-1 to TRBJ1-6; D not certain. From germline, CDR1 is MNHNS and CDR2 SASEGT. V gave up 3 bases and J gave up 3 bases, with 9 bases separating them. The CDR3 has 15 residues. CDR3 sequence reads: CASSDAAGYNSPLHF. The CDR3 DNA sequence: TGTGCCAGCAGTGACGCTGCCGGCTATAATTCACCCCTCCACTTT.

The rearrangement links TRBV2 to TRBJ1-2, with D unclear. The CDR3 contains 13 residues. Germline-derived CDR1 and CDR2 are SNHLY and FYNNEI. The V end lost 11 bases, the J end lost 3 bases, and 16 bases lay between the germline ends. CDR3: CAAAHPADYGYTF. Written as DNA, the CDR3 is TGTGCCGCGGCCCACCCGGCGGACTATGGCTACACCTTC.

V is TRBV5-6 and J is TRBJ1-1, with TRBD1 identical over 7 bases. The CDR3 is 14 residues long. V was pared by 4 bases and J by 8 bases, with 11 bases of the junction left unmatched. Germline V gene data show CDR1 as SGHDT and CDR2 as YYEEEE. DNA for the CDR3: TGTGCCAGCAGCCTTTCATCCGGGACAGCCGAAGCTTTCTTT. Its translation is CASSLSSGTAEAFF.

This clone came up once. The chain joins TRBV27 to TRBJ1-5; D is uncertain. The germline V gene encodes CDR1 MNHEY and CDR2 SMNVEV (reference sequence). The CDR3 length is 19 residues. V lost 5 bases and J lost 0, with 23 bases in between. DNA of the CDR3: TGTGCCAGCAGTCCTGACTTCCGGAGTGTTGTTTATAGCAATCAGCCCCAGCATTTT. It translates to CASSPDFRSVVYSNQPQHF.

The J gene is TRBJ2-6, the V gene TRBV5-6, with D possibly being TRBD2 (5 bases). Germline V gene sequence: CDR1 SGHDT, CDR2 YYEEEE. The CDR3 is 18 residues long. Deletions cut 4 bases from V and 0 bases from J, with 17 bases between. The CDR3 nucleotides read TGTGCCAGCAGCCCCTTAGGAGGCGAGAGCTCTGGGGCCAACGTCCTGACTTTC. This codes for CASSPLGGESSGANVLTF.

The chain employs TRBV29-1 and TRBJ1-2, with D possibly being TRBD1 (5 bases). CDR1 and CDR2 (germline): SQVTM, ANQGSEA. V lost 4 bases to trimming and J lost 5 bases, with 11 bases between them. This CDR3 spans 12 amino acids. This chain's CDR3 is CSVGTGPYGYTF. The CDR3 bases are TGCAGCGTTGGTACAGGACCTTATGGCTACACCTTC.

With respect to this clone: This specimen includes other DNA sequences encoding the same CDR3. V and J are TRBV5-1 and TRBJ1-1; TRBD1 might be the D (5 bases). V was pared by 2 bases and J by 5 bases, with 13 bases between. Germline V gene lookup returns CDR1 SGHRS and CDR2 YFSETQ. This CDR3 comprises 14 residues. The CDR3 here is CASSLRQGGTEAFF. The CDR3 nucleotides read TGCGCCAGCAGCTTAAGGCAGGGTGGGACTGAAGCTTTCTTT.

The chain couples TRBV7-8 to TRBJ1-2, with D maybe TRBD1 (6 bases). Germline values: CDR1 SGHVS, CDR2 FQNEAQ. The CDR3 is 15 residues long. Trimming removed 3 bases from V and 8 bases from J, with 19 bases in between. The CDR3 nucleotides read TGTGCCAGCAGCTTTAGCCGGGGGGGGGCAGACGGCTACACCTTC. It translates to CASSFSRGGADGYTF.

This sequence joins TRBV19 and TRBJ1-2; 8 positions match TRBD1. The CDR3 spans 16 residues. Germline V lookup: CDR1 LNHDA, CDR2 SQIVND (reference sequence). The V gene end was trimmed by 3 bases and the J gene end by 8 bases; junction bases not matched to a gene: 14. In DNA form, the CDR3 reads TGTGCCAGTAGTATTACAAGGCAGGGGGCAGTAGGAGGCTACACCTTC. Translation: CASSITRQGAVGGYTF.

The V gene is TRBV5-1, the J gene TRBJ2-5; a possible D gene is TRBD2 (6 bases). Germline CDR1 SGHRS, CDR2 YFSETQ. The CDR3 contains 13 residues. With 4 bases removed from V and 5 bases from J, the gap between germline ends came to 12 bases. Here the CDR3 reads CASSPAGWETQYF. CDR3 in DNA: TGCGCCAGCAGCCCCGCGGGGTGGGAGACCCAGTACTTC.

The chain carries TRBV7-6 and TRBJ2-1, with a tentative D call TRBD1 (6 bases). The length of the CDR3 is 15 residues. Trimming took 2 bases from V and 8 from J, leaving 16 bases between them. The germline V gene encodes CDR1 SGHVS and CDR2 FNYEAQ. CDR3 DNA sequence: TGTGCCAGCAGCTTAACCGGGACACGGAACGATGAGCAGTTCTTC. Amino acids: CASSLTGTRNDEQFF.

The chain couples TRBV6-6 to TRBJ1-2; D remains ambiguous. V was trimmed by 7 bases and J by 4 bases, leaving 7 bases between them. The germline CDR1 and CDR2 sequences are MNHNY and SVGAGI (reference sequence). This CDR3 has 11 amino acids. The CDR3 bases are TGTGCCAGCAAGGCAGGCTATGGCTACACCTTC. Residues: CASKAGYGYTF.

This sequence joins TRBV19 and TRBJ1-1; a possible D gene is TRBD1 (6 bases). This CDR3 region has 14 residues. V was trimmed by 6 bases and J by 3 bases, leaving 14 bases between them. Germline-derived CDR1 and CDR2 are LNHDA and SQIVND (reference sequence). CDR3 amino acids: CASRSAGGHTEAFF. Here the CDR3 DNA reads TGTGCCAGTAGATCAGCGGGGGGCCACACTGAAGCTTTCTTT.

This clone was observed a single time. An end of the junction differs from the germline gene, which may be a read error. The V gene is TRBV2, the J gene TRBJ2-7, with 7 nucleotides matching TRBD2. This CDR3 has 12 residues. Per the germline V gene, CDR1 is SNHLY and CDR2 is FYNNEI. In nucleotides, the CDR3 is TGTGCCAACAGTTGGGGGGAGGGCGAGCAGTACTTC. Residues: CANSWGEGEQYF.

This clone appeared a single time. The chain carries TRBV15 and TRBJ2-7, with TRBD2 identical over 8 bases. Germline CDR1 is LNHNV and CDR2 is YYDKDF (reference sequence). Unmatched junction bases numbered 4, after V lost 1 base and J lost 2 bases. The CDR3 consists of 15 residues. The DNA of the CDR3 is TGTGCCACCAGCAGAGGGACTAGCAAGGCCTACGAGCAGTACTTC. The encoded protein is CATSRGTSKAYEQYF.

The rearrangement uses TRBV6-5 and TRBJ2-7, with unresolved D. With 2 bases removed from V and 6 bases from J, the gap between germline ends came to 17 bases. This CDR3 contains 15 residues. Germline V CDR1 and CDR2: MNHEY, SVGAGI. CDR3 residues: CASSYLVSGAFEQYF. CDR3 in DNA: TGTGCCAGCAGTTACCTGGTTTCAGGCGCCTTCGAGCAGTACTTC.

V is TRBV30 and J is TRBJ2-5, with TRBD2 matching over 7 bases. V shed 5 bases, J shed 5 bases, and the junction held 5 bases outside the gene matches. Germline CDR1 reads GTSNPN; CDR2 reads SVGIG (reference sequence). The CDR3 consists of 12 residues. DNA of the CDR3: TGTGCCTGGGGTGAGGGAGGGGAGACCCAGTACTTC. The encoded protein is CAWGEGGETQYF.

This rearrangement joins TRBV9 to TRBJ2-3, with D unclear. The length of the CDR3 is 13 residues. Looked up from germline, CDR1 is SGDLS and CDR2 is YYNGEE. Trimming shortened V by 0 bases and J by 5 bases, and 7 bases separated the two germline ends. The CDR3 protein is CASSVAREDTQYF. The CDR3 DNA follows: TGTGCCAGCAGCGTAGCGAGAGAAGATACGCAGTATTTT.

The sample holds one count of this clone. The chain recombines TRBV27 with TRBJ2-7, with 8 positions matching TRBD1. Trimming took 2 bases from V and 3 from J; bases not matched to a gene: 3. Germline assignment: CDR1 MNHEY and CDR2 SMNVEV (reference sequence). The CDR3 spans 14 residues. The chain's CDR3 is CASSLLTGVYEQYF. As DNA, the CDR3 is TGTGCCAGCAGTTTACTGACAGGGGTCTACGAGCAGTACTTC.

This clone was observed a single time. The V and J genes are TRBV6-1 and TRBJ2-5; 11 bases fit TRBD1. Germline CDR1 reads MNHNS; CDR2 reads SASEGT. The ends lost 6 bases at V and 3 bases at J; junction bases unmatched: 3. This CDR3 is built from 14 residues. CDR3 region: CASRGQGGEETQYF. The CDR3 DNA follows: TGTGCCAGCAGGGGACAGGGGGGGGAAGAGACCCAGTACTTC.

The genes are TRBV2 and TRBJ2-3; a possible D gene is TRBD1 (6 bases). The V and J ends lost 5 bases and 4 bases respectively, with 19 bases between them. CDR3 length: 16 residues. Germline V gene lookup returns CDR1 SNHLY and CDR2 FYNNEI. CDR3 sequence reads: CASSSAGALLSDTQYF. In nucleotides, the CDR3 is TGTGCCAGCAGTAGCGCAGGGGCCCTCCTCTCAGATACGCAGTATTTT.

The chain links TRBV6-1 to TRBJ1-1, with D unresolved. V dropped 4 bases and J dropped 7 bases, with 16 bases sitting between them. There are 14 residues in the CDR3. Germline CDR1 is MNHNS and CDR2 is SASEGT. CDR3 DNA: TGTGCCAGCAGTGCCTCCCCTGGGCAAATTGAAGCTTTCTTT. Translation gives CASSASPGQIEAFF.

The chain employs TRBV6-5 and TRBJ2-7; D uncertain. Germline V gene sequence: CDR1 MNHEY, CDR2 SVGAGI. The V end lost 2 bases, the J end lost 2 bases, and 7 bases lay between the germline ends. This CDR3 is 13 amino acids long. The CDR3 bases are TGTGCCAGCAGTTACACAGAGACCTACGAGCAGTACTTC. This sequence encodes CASSYTETYEQYF.

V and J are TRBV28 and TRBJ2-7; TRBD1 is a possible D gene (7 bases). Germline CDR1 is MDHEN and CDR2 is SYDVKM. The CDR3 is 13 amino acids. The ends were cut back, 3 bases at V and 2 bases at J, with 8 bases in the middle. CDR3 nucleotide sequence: TGTGCCAGCAGTTTCAGGGGGGCCTACGAGCAGTACTTC. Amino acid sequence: CASSFRGAYEQYF.